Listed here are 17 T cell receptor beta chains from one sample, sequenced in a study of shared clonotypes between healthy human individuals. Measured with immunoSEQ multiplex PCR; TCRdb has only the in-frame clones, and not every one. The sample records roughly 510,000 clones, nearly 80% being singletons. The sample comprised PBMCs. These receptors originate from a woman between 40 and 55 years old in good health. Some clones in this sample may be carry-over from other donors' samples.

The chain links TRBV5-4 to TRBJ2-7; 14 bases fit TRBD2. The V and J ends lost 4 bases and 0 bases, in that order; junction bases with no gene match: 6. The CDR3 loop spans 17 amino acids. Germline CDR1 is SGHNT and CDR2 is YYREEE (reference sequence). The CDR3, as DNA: TGTGCCAGCAGCCTGGGACTAGCGGGAGCCCTCTCCTACGAGCAGTACTTC. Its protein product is CASSLGLAGALSYEQYF.

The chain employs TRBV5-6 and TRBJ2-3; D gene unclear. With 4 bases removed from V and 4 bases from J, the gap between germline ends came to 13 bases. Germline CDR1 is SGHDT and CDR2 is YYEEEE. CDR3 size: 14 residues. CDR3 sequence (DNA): TGTGCCAGCAGCCCCTCTTGGAGCTCAGATACGCAGTATTTT. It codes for CASSPSWSSDTQYF.

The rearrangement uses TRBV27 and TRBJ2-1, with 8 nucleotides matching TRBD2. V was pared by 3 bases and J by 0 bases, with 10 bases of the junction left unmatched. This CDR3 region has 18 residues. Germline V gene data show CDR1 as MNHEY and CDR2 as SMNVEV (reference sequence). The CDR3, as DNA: TGTGCCAGCAGTTTTGGCGGACTAGCAAAAAGCTCCTACAATGAGCAGTTCTTC. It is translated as CASSFGGLAKSSYNEQFF.

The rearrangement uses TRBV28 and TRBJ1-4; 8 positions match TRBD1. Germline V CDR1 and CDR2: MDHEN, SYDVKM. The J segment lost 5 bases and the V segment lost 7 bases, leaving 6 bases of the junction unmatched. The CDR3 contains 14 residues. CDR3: CASISRTGNEKLFF. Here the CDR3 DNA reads TGTGCCAGCATATCACGGACAGGGAATGAAAAACTGTTTTTT.

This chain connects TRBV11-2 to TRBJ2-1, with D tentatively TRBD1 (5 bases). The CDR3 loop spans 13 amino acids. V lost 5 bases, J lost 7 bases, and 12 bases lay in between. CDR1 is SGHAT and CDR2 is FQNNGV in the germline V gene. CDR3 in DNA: TGTGCCAGCAGCGCGTGGGGCCGTAATGAGCAGTTCTTC. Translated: CASSAWGRNEQFF. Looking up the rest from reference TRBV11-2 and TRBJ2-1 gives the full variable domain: EAGVAQSPRYKIIEKRQSVAFWCNPISGHATLYWYQQILGQGPKLLIQFQNNGVVDDSQLPKDRFSAERLKGVDSTLKIQPAKLEDSAVYLCASSAWGRNEQFFGPGTRLTVL.

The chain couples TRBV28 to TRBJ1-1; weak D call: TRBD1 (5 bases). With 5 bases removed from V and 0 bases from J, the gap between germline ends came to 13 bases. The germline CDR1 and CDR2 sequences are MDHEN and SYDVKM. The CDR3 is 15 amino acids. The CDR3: CASSPPGRLNTEAFF. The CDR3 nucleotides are TGTGCCAGCAGTCCCCCGGGACGGCTGAACACTGAAGCTTTCTTT.

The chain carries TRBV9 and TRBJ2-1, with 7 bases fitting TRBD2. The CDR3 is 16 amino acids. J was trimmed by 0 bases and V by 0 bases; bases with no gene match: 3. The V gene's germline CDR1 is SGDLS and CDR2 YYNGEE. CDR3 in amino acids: CASSVAASGSYNEQFF. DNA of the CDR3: TGTGCCAGCAGCGTAGCTGCTAGCGGCTCCTACAATGAGCAGTTCTTC.

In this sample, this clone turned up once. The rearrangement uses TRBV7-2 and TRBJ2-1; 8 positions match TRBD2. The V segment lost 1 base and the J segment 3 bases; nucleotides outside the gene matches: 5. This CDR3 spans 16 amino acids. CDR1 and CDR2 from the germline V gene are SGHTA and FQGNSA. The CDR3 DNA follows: TGTGCCAGCAGCTTAGGCGGTAGCGGGATCTACAATGAGCAGTTCTTC. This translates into CASSLGGSGIYNEQFF.

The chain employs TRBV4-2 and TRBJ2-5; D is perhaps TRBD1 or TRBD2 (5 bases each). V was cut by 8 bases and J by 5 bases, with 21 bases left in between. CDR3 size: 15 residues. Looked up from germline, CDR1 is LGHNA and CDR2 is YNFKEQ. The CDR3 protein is CASGLSGAFRETQYF. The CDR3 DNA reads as TGTGCCAGCGGTCTTTCCGGGGCCTTTCGGGAGACCCAGTACTTC.

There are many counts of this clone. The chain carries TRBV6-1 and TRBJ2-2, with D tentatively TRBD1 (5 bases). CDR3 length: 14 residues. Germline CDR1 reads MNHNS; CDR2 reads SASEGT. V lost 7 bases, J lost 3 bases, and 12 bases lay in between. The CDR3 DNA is TGTGCCAGCATTCGACAGTGGGACACCGGGGAGCTGTTTTTT. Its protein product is CASIRQWDTGELFF.

The DNA for the CDR3 is TGTGCCAGCACCTCGGGGGCCAGCAATCAGCCCCAGCATTTT. Its protein product is CASTSGASNQPQHF. The chain recombines TRBV2 with TRBJ1-5; D may be TRBD1 (6 bases). The V end was cut by 7 bases, the J end by 1 base, with 11 bases between. Germline CDR1 is SNHLY and CDR2 is FYNNEI. The CDR3 length is 14 residues.

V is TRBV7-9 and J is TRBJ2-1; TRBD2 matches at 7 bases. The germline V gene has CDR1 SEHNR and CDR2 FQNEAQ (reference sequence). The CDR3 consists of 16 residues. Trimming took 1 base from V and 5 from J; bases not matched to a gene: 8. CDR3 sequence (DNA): TGTGCCAGCAGCTTAGATGGGGGAGGGCCTGACAATGAGCAGTTCTTC. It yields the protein CASSLDGGGPDNEQFF.

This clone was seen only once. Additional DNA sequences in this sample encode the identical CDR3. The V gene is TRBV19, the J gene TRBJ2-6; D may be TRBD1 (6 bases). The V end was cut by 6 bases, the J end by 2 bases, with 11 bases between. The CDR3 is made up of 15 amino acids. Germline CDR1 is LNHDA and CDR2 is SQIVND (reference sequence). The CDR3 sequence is CASSPPGAGANVLTF. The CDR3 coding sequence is TGTGCCAGTAGCCCCCCAGGGGCTGGGGCCAACGTCCTGACTTTC.

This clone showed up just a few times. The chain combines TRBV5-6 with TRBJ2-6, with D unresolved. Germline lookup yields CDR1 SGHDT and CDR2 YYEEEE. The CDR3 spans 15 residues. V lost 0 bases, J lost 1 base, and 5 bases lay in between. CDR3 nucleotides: TGTGCCAGCAGCTTGGGCCTATCTGGGGCCAACGTCCTGACTTTC. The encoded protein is CASSLGLSGANVLTF.

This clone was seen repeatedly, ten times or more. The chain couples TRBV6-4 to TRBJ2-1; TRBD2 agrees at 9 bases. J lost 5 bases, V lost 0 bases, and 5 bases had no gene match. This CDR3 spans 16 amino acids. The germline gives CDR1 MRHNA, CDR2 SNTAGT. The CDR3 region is CASSDSSGSGNNEQFF. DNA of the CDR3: TGTGCCAGCAGTGACTCTAGCGGGAGTGGGAACAATGAGCAGTTCTTC.

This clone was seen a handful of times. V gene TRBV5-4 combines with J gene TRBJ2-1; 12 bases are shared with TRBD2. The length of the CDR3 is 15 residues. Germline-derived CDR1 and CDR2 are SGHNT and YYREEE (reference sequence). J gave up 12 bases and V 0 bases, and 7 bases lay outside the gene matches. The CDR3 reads CASSLDTSGRQRQFF. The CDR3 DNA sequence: TGTGCCAGCAGCTTGGATACTAGCGGGAGGCAGAGGCAGTTCTTC.

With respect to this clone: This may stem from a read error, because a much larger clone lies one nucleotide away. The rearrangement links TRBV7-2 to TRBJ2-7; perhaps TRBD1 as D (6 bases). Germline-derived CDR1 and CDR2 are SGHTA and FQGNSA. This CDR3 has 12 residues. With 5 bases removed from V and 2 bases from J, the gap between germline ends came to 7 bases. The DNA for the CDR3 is TGTGCCAGCAGCCGGACAGCCTACGAGCAGTACTTC. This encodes CASSRTAYEQYF.